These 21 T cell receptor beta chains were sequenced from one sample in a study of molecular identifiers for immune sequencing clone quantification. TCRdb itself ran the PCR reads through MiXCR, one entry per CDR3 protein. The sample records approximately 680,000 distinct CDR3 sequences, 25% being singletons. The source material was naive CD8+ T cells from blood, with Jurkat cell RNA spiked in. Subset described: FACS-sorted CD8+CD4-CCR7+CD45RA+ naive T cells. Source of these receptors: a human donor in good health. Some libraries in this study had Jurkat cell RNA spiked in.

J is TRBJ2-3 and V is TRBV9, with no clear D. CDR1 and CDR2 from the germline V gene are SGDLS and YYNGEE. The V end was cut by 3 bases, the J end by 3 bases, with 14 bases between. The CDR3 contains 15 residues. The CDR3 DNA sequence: TGTGCCAGCAGCGCCAGCGCGATCGGGACAGATACGCAGTATTTT. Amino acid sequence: CASSASAIGTDTQYF.

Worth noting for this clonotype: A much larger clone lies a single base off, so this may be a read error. CDR3 sequence: CASSPHDSGFYEQCF. The CDR3 DNA is TGTGCCAGCAGCCCGCACGACTCGGGGTTCTACGAGCAGTGCTTC. The V call is TRBV7-9, the J call TRBJ2-7; maybe TRBD2 (5 bases). CDR1 and CDR2 from the germline V gene are SEHNR and FQNEAQ (reference sequence). The CDR3 runs to 15 residues.

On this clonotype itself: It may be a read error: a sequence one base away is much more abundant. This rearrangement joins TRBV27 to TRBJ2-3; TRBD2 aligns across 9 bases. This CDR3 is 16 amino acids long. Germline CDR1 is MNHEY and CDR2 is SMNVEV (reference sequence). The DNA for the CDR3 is TGTGACAGCAGCCATCTAGCGGGACGCCGCACAGATACGCAGTATTTT. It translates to CDSSHLAGRRTDTQYF.

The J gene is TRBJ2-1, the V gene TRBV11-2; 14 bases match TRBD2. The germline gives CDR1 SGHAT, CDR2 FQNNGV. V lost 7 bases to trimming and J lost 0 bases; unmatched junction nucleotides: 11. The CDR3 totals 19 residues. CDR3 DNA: TGTGCCAGCACCCTCGGGACTAGCGGGAGCCTAAGCTCCTACAATGAGCAGTTCTTC. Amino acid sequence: CASTLGTSGSLSSYNEQFF. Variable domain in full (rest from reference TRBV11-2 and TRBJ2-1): EAGVAQSPRYKIIEKRQSVAFWCNPISGHATLYWYQQILGQGPKLLIQFQNNGVVDDSQLPKDRFSAERLKGVDSTLKIQPAKLEDSAVYLCASTLGTSGSLSSYNEQFFGPGTRLTVL.

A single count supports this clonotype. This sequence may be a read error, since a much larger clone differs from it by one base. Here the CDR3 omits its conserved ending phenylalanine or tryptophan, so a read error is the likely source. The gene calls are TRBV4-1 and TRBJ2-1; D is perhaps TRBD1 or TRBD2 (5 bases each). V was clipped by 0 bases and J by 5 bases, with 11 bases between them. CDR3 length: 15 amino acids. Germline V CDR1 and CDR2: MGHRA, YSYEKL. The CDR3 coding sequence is TGCGCCAGCAGCCAAGACAGGGTTAGCGACAATGAGCAGTTCCTC. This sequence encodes CASSQDRVSDNEQFL.

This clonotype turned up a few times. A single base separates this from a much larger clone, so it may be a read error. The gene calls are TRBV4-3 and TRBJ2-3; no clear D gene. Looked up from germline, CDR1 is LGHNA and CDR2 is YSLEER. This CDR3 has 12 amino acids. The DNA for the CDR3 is TGCGCCAGCAGCCATCCTCCAGATGCGCAGTATTTT. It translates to CASSHPPDAQYF.

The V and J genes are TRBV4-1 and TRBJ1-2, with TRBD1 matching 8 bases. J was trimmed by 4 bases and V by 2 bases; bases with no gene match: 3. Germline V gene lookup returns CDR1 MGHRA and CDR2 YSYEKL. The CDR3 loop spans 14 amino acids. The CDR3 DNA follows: TGCGCCAGCAGCCAACCGACAGGGGTCTATGGCTACACCTTC. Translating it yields CASSQPTGVYGYTF.

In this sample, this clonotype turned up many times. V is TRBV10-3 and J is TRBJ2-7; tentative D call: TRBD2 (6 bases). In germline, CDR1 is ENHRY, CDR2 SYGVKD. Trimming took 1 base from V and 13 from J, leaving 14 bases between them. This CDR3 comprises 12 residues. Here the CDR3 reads CAISELRGEPYF. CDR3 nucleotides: TGTGCCATCAGTGAGTTGCGCGGGGAGCCCTACTTC.

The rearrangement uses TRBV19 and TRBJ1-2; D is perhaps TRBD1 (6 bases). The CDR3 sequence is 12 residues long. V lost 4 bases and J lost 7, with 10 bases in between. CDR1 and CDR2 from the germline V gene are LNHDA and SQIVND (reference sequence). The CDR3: CASSTPGAGYTF. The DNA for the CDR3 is TGTGCCAGTAGTACCCCAGGGGCTGGCTACACCTTC. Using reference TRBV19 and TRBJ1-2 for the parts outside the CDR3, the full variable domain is DGGITQSPKYLFRKEGQNVTLSCEQNLNHDAMYWYRQDPGQGLRLIYYSQIVNDFQKGDIAEGYSVSREKKESFPLTVTSAQKNPTAFYLCASSTPGAGYTFGSGTRLTVV.

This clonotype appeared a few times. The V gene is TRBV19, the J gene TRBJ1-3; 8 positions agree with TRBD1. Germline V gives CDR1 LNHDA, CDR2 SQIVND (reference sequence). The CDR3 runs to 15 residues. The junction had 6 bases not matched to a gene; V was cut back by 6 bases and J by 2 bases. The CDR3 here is CASSNRQGTGNTIYF. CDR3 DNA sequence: TGTGCCAGTAGCAATCGACAGGGGACTGGAAACACCATATATTTT.

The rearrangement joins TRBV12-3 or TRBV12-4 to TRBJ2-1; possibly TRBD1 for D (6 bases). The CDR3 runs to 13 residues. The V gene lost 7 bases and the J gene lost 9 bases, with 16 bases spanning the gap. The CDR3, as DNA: TGTGCCAGCAAAACGGACAGATCGAGTGAGCAGTTCTTC. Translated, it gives CASKTDRSSEQFF.

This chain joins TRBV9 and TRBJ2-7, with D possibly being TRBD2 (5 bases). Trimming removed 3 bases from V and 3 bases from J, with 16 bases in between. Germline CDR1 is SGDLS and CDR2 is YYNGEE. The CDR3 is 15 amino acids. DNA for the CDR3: TGTGCCAGCAGCGCCGGTGGCGGGCGCCTCTACGAGCAGTACTTC. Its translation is CASSAGGGRLYEQYF.

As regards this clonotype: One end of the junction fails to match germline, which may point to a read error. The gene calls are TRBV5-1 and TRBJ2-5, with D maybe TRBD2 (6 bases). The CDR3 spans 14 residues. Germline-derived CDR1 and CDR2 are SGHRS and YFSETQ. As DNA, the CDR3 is TGCGCCAGCGCGAGTCTAGGAGGGGCCGAGACCCGGTACTTC. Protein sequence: CASASLGGAETRYF.

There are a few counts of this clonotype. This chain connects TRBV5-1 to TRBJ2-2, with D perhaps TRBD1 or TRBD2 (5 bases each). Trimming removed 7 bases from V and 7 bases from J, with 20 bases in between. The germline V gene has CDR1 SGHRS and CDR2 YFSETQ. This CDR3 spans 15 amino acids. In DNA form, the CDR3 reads TGCGCCAGCTTTCCGGGACCGGGCAGCGGCGGGGAGCTGTTTTTT. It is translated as CASFPGPGSGGELFF. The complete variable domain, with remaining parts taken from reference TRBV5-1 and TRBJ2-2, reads KAGVTQTPRYLIKTRGQQVTLSCSPISGHRSVSWYQQTPGQGLQFLFEYFSETQRNKGNFPGRFSGRQFSNSRSEMNVSTLELGDSALYLCASFPGPGSGGELFFGEGSRLTVL.

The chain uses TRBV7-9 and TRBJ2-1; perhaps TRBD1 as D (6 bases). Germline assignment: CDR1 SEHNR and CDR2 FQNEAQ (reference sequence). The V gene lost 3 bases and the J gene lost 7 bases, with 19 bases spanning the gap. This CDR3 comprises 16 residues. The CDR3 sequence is CASSFRNERRGNEQFF. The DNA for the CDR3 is TGTGCCAGCAGCTTCCGAAACGAAAGAAGGGGGAATGAGCAGTTCTTC.

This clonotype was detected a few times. The CDR3 spells CATRPGVNEAFF. In nucleotides, the CDR3 is TGTGCCACCAGACCGGGGGTAAATGAAGCTTTCTTT. V and J are TRBV19 and TRBJ1-1; possible D gene TRBD1, 5 bases. The V end was cut by 10 bases, the J end by 7 bases, with 16 bases between. Germline lookup yields CDR1 LNHDA and CDR2 SQIVND (reference sequence). There are 12 residues in the CDR3.

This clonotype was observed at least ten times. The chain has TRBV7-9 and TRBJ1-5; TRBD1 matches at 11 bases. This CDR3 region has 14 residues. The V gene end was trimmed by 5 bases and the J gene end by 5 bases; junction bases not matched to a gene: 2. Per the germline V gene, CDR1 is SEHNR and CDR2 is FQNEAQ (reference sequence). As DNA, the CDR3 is TGTGCCAGCAGCCCGGGACAGGGGGATCAGCCCCAGCATTTT. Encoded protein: CASSPGQGDQPQHF. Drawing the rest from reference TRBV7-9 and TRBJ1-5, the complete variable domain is DTGVSQNPRHKITKRGQNVTFRCDPISEHNRLYWYRQTLGQGPEFLTYFQNEAQLEKSRLLSDRFSAERPKGSFSTLEIQRTEQGDSAMYLCASSPGQGDQPQHFGDGTRLSIL.

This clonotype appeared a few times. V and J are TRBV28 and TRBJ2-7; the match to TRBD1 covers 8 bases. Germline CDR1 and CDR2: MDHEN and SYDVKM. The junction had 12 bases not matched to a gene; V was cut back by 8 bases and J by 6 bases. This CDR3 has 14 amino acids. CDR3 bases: TGTGCCAGCTATCCGGGACAGGATCTACGCGAGCAGTACTTC. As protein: CASYPGQDLREQYF.

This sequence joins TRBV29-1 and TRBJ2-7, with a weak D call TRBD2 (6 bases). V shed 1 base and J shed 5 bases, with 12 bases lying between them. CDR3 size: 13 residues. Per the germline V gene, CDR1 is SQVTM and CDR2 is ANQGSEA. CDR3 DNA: TGCAGCGTTGAAGGCGGGGACCAGCACGAGCAGTACTTC. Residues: CSVEGGDQHEQYF.

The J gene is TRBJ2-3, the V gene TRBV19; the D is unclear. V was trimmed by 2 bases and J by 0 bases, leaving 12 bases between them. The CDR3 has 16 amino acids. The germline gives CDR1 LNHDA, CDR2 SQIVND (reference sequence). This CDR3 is CASSITRRVSTDTQYF. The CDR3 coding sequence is TGTGCCAGTAGTATAACCCGCAGAGTAAGCACAGATACGCAGTATTTT.

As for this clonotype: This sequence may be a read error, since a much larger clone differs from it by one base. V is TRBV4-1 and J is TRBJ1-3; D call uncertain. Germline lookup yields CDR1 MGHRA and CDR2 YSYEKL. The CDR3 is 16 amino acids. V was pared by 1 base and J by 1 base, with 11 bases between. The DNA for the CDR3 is TGCGCCAGCAGCCAAGTGACGGGCAGATCTGGAAACACCATATATTTT. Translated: CASSQVTGRSGNTIYF.